A selection of T cell receptor beta chains follows, all from one sample in a study of identical twins. In TCRdb, the 5' RACE reads were re-called with MiXCR into one record per CDR3 protein. The repertoire includes about 520,000 distinct CDR3 sequences, roughly a fifth of them detected once, and approximately 0.95% sits in the top ten. This sample also belongs to another study, concerning T cells expressing NK-cell markers.

Sequenced sample: CD4+ T cells sorted from blood. All receptors come from a woman younger than 35 in good health. The CDR3 runs from the conserved cysteine through the conserved F or W. The D gene is left open where the match is weak. Only some rows state a clone size, as once, few, many or a class for expanded clones.

-	TRBV20-1	TRBJ2-7	many	TGCAGTGCTAGGTTGGGTAACGAGCAGTACTTC	CSARLGNEQYF
TRBD1	TRBV12-3/TRBV12-4	TRBJ1-1	many	TGTGCCAGCAGTTTCGTGGGACAGTTTAATGAAGCTTTCTTT	CASSFVGQFNEAFF
-	TRBV7-9	TRBJ1-2	-	TGTGCCAGCAGCTTAGAATCCCACGGCTATGGCTACACCTTC	CASSLESHGYGYTF
-	TRBV7-2	TRBJ2-7	few	TGTGCCAGCAGCTTAAGCTCCGGGACGGTGTCCTACGAGCAGTACTTC	CASSLSSGTVSYEQYF
-	TRBV25-1	TRBJ2-2	few	TGTGCCAGCAGTGAAGGACAGACCGTACGGACCGGGGAGCTGTTTTTT	CASSEGQTVRTGELFF
TRBD2	TRBV9	TRBJ2-3	-	TGTGCCAGCAGCGCTCCTGCTCGGGGGGGCGGTGAAACGCAGTATTTT	CASSAPARGGGETQYF
TRBD2	TRBV25-1	TRBJ2-5	many	TGTGCCAGCAGTGACTCACCTCTAGCGGGAATGGAGACCCAGTACTTC	CASSDSPLAGMETQYF
TRBD2	TRBV12-3/TRBV12-4	TRBJ2-1	few	TGTGCCAGCACTCGGGGGGGTTCGATCAATGAGCAGTTCTTC	CASTRGGSINEQFF
-	TRBV6-1	TRBJ1-2	-	TGTGCCAGTCGACCCTCGGGCGCCGATAACTATGGCTACACCTTC	CASRPSGADNYGYTF
-	TRBV5-4	TRBJ2-1	few	TGTGCCAGCAGCTTGAACGATCCGGGACCCCTGGGCCGGGAGCAGTTCTTC	CASSLNDPGPLGREQFF
-	TRBV6-1	TRBJ2-1	few	TGTGCCAGCAGAAGGACTGTCGGTGAGCAGTTCTTC	CASRRTVGEQFF
-	TRBV20-1	TRBJ2-3	few	TGCAGTTTAGACCGGGACTTCCGACTTCCTACGCAGTATTTT	CSLDRDFRLPTQYF
-	TRBV5-1	TRBJ2-1	once	TGCGCCAGCACCGAGTACGCGGGGAGTTCGGGTTGGCAGTTCTTC	CASTEYAGSSGWQFF
-	TRBV5-1	TRBJ2-3	few	TGCGCCAGCAGCTCGGGGGTTTCAGATACGCAGTATTTT	CASSSGVSDTQYF
TRBD1	TRBV5-1	TRBJ1-2	-	TGCGCCAGCAGCATCACCGGGACAGGCCGTTTATCGTCACCCCACACCTTC	CASSITGTGRLSSPHTF
-	TRBV6-1	TRBJ2-2	-	TGTGCCAGCACTGCCCGGGACTTCGGGGCCACCGGGGAGCTGTTTTTT	CASTARDFGATGELFF
-	TRBV19	TRBJ2-7	-	TGTGCCAGTAGTTCGGGACCGCGCAGTCGCTCCTACGAGCAGTACTTC	CASSSGPRSRSYEQYF
-	TRBV6-1	TRBJ2-1	many	TGTGCCAGCAGCTCAAAAGGGACCCCGACGGAGTTCTTC	CASSSKGTPTEFF
-	TRBV2	TRBJ2-7	-	TGTGCCAGTAGGGGGGACGACTGGTCCTACGAGCAGTACTTC	CASRGDDWSYEQYF
-	TRBV6-1	TRBJ2-3	-	TGTGCCAGCAGGGGGATATCAGGCACAGATACGCAGTATTTT	CASRGISGTDTQYF
-	TRBV18	TRBJ2-5	-	TGTGCCAGCTCACCGAGAACGCAAGGGGAGACCCAGTACTTC	CASSPRTQGETQYF
-	TRBV6-2/TRBV6-3	TRBJ1-2	-	TGTGCCAGCACATCAAAGGAGAAGGGACGGGGCTACACCTTC	CASTSKEKGRGYTF
TRBD1	TRBV10-1	TRBJ1-5	-	TGCGCCCGCCGGCGGACAGGGAGATACGGCAATCAGCCCCAGCATTTT	CARRRTGRYGNQPQHF
-	TRBV25-1	TRBJ2-3	-	TGTGCCAGCAGTTCCCGGGACACCTTCACAGATACGCAGTATTTT	CASSSRDTFTDTQYF
-	TRBV20-1	TRBJ2-1	few	TGCAGTGCTAGACGGGGCTACAATGAGCAGTTCTTC	CSARRGYNEQFF
TRBD2	TRBV6-2/TRBV6-3	TRBJ2-7	few	TGTGCCAGCAGAGAGAGCGGGAGAGGGTACGAGCAGTACTTC	CASRESGRGYEQYF
-	TRBV5-6	TRBJ2-7	few	TGTGCCAGCAGCGTCGCTTGGGGGACTCCTTCCTACGAGCAGTACTTC	CASSVAWGTPSYEQYF
-	TRBV27	TRBJ1-1	-	TGTGCCAGCAGTAGGGGAACCAACACTGAAGCTTTCTTT	CASSRGTNTEAFF
-	TRBV28	TRBJ1-1	-	TGTGCCAGCAGTCCTGGGACACGAAACACTGAAGCTTTCTTT	CASSPGTRNTEAFF
TRBD2	TRBV12-3/TRBV12-4	TRBJ2-1	many	TGTGCCAGCAATCTAGCGGGAGGGCCCCAAGAGCAGTTCTTC	CASNLAGGPQEQFF
TRBD1	TRBV10-3	TRBJ2-1	few	TGTGCCATCCCCGGGACAGGCTACAATGAGCAGTTCTTC	CAIPGTGYNEQFF
-	TRBV20-1	TRBJ2-3	-	TGCAGTGCTGGCAACGTAGATAGCACAGATACGCAGTATTTT	CSAGNVDSTDTQYF
-	TRBV20-1	TRBJ1-6	few	TGCAGTGCTAGAGATTCGGACAGAGGGCCCATTTCACCCCTCCACTTT	CSARDSDRGPISPLHF
-	TRBV7-2	TRBJ1-2	many	TGTGCCAGCAGTTTGGGGGGGCGAAACTATGGCTACACCTTC	CASSLGGRNYGYTF
TRBD2	TRBV12-3/TRBV12-4	TRBJ2-3	few	TGTGCCAGCAGTCTGGGCCGCGGGGGGGACACAGATACGCAGTATTTT	CASSLGRGGDTDTQYF
-	TRBV10-3	TRBJ1-2	once	TGTGCCATCAGTGAGTCGAGGGACCCAGCGCCTTATGGCTACACCTTC	CAISESRDPAPYGYTF
-	TRBV20-1	TRBJ2-7	many	TGCAGTGCTAGTAAACTCGACCCCCCTCAGCAGTACTTC	CSASKLDPPQQYF
-	TRBV28	TRBJ2-1	-	TGTGCCAGCAGCGGACAGCACAATGAGCAGTTCTTC	CASSGQHNEQFF
-	TRBV21-1	TRBJ1-1	few	TGTGCCAGCAGCAAAGGACAGAGTAACACTGAAGCTTTCTTT	CASSKGQSNTEAFF
-	TRBV5-1	TRBJ1-2	-	TGCGCCAGCAGCACCGGGAGCACCGCCGTCTATGGCTACACCTTC	CASSTGSTAVYGYTF
-	TRBV20-1	TRBJ2-7	few	TGCAGTGCCCACTTCAAGGGGGATAGTTCCTACGAGCAGTACTTC	CSAHFKGDSSYEQYF
-	TRBV20-1	TRBJ1-1	-	TGCAGTGCACATAAGGGGGAGAAGACTGAAGCTTTCTTT	CSAHKGEKTEAFF
-	TRBV6-1	TRBJ2-7	few	TGTGCCAGCAGTGAATCCTTGACGGCACCCATCTTC	CASSESLTAPIF
-	TRBV3-1	TRBJ1-2	few	TGTGCCAGCAGCCAAGATTGGCAGGGTATTGGCTACACCTTC	CASSQDWQGIGYTF
-	TRBV6-2/TRBV6-3	TRBJ2-7	few	TGTGCCAGCAGACTCGACGCATACGAGCAGTACTTC	CASRLDAYEQYF
-	TRBV19	TRBJ1-1	-	TGTGCCACCTTCCGGGACATATTAACCACTGAAGCTTTCTTT	CATFRDILTTEAFF
-	TRBV20-1	TRBJ2-5	-	TGCAGTGCCAGACAGTACCAAGAGACCCAGTACTTC	CSARQYQETQYF
-	TRBV12-3/TRBV12-4	TRBJ2-6	few	TGTGCCAGCAGTTTAGGTCGCGGTTGGTGGGCTGGGGCCAACGTCCTGACTTTC	CASSLGRGWWAGANVLTF
TRBD1	TRBV5-1	TRBJ2-7	-	TGCGCCAGCTTAAAGGGACAGGGGGCCTCCTACGAGCAGTACTTC	CASLKGQGASYEQYF
-	TRBV5-1	TRBJ1-1	-	TGCGCCAGCAACGGAGAACTGAACACTGAAGCTTTCTTT	CASNGELNTEAFF
TRBD2	TRBV11-3	TRBJ2-1	few	TGTGCCAGCAGCTTAGGCCCGACTAGCGGGAACTACAATGAGCAGTTCTTC	CASSLGPTSGNYNEQFF
-	TRBV20-1	TRBJ2-3	-	TGCAGTGCTAGAGGATCAGGGGGGGGGTCGGCAGATACGCAGTATTTT	CSARGSGGGSADTQYF
-	TRBV4-3	TRBJ2-3	few	TGCGCCAGCAGCCAAGCAGGAAACGCGCGAGATACGCAGTATTTT	CASSQAGNARDTQYF
TRBD2	TRBV6-5	TRBJ2-3	few	TGTGCCAGCAGTTACTCTGGGGGTAGCGGGGGGTTTGCCACGCAGTATTTT	CASSYSGGSGGFATQYF
-	TRBV7-9	TRBJ1-6	few	TGTGCCAGCAGCCGAGGCATGGGTCCCCTCCACTTT	CASSRGMGPLHF
-	TRBV3-1	TRBJ1-1	-	TGTGCCAGCAGCCCTAAACCCCGGTGGAACACTGAAGCTTTCTTT	CASSPKPRWNTEAFF
-	TRBV29-1	TRBJ2-5	many	TGCAGCGTTGGACAAGAGACCCAGTACTTC	CSVGQETQYF
-	TRBV5-1	TRBJ2-5	few	TGCGCCAGCAGCCCGGCGGGACAACGGCAAGAGACCCAGTACTTC	CASSPAGQRQETQYF
-	TRBV7-2	TRBJ2-1	-	TGTGCCAGCAGCTTAGACGCAAGCTCCTACAATGAGCAGTTCTTC	CASSLDASSYNEQFF